These T cell receptor beta chains were read from a single sample in a study of blood T cells in healthy people across ages. MiXCR, run by TCRdb on the 5' RACE reads, gives a single entry per CDR3 protein. The sample lists about 1,400,000 distinct CDR3 sequences, roughly 40% seen once, with under 8% in the top ten. Sequenced sample: blood. The receptors were sampled from a woman younger than 35 in good health. CDR3s include the opening cysteine and the closing phenylalanine or tryptophan. The order of the fields is CDR3 protein, CDR3 DNA, J gene, V gene, D gene, CDR3 length, clone size. The D gene is left open where the match is weak. The listing skips clone size in some rows; elsewhere it reads once, few, many or a size class.

CSVEVGSTEAFF,TGCAGCGTTGAAGTGGGCAGCACTGAAGCTTTCTTT,TRBJ1-1,TRBV29-1,.,12,few
CASSGGLGLRNTEAFF,TGCGCCAGCAGCGGGGGGCTGGGTTTAAGGAACACTGAAGCTTTCTTT,TRBJ1-1,TRBV5-1,.,16,.
CASSKTDGMETQYF,TGTGCCAGCAGCAAAACGGACGGAATGGAGACCCAGTACTTC,TRBJ2-5,TRBV21-1,.,14,few
CATSDTRRGARFYTGELFF,TGTGCCACCAGTGATACTAGGCGGGGGGCTAGATTCTACACCGGGGAGCTGTTTTTT,TRBJ2-2,TRBV24-1,TRBD2,19,.
CASSLGTDWYNEQFF,TGTGCCAGCAGCTTGGGGACAGATTGGTACAATGAGCAGTTCTTC,TRBJ2-1,TRBV7-2,TRBD1,15,.
CASSALGQASGANVLTF,TGTGCCAGCAGCGCCTTGGGACAGGCCTCTGGGGCCAACGTCCTGACTTTC,TRBJ2-6,TRBV9,TRBD1,17,few
CSARVQGTIREQYF,TGCAGTGCTAGAGTACAGGGTACGATACGGGAGCAGTACTTC,TRBJ2-4,TRBV20-1,.,14,few
CASSTSGGANEQYF,TGTGCCAGCAGTACTAGCGGGGGGGCCAATGAGCAGTACTTC,TRBJ2-5,TRBV12-3/TRBV12-4,TRBD2,14,few
CATEQGINEQFF,TGTGCCACCGAACAGGGAATCAATGAGCAGTTCTTC,TRBJ2-1,TRBV2,.,12,.
CASSFFRDSYEQYF,TGTGCCAGCAGTTTTTTCCGGGACTCCTACGAGCAGTACTTC,TRBJ2-7,TRBV12-3/TRBV12-4,.,14,.
CSAPGSGVLAKNIQYF,TGCAGTGCCCCAGGTTCTGGGGTCTTAGCCAAAAACATTCAGTACTTC,TRBJ2-4,TRBV20-1,.,16,.
CASSFAGGSTDTQYF,TGTGCCAGCAGCTTCGCGGGGGGGAGCACAGATACGCAGTATTTT,TRBJ2-3,TRBV27,TRBD2,15,many
CSARDPAGGQETQYF,TGCAGTGCTAGAGATCCAGCGGGGGGCCAAGAGACCCAGTACTTC,TRBJ2-5,TRBV20-1,TRBD2,15,few
CASRRASGAEAFF,TGTGCCAGCAGACGGGCGAGTGGCGCTGAAGCTTTCTTT,TRBJ1-1,TRBV12-3/TRBV12-4,.,13,.
CASNEERYGYTF,TGTGCCAGCAATGAGGAGAGATACGGCTACACCTTC,TRBJ1-2,TRBV28,.,12,.
CSVDGSSGSYNERFF,TGCAGCGTTGACGGGTCTAGCGGGAGTTACAATGAGCGGTTCTTC,TRBJ2-1,TRBV29-1,TRBD2,15,.
CASSLGDRARVNYGYTF,TGTGCCAGCAGCTTAGGCGACAGGGCCCGAGTTAACTATGGCTACACCTTC,TRBJ1-2,TRBV11-2,TRBD1,17,few
CASSQDGVAGGRYNEQFF,TGTGCCAGCAGCCAAGATGGGGTAGCGGGGGGGCGATACAATGAGCAGTTCTTC,TRBJ2-1,TRBV3-1,TRBD2,18,.
CSALSASGAATDTQYF,TGCAGTGCTTTATCCGCTAGCGGGGCGGCGACAGATACGCAGTATTTT,TRBJ2-3,TRBV20-1,TRBD2,16,.
CSVGLAHYNEQFF,TGCAGTGTGGGACTAGCGCACTACAATGAGCAGTTCTTC,TRBJ2-1,TRBV20-1,TRBD2,13,.
CSARAASLEKFF,TGCAGTGCTAGGGCTGCCTCACTAGAAAAGTTCTTC,TRBJ2-1,TRBV20-1,.,12,.
CASSPGLRFNEQFF,TGTGCCAGCAGTCCAGGACTACGATTCAATGAGCAGTTCTTC,TRBJ2-1,TRBV7-2,.,14,few
CASSPSELVYYEQYF,TGTGCCAGCAGCCCATCGGAGCTAGTTTACTACGAGCAGTACTTC,TRBJ2-7,TRBV9,.,15,few
CASSLSVAGGNTDTQYF,TGTGCCAGCAGTTTATCGGTGGCGGGGGGGAACACAGATACGCAGTATTTT,TRBJ2-3,TRBV27,TRBD2,17,.
CASSSLAGRVNNEQFF,TGTGCCAGCAGTTCCCTAGCGGGTAGGGTGAACAATGAGCAGTTCTTC,TRBJ2-1,TRBV6-5,TRBD2,16,few
CASSALEQYF,TGTGCCAGCAGTGCGCTCGAGCAGTACTTC,TRBJ2-7,TRBV25-1,.,10,.
CATRGGTSGKVDTQYF,TGTGCCACCAGAGGAGGGACTAGCGGGAAGGTAGATACGCAGTATTTT,TRBJ2-3,TRBV15,TRBD2,16,.
CASSSGLATYEQYF,TGCGCCAGCAGCTCGGGACTAGCGACTTACGAGCAGTACTTC,TRBJ2-7,TRBV5-1,TRBD2,14,few
CSATGQGFMTSYNSPLHF,TGCAGTGCTACGGGACAGGGGTTTATGACCTCCTATAATTCACCCCTCCACTTT,TRBJ1-6,TRBV20-1,TRBD1,18,.
CASSEARIIGDEQYF,TGTGCCAGCAGTGAAGCTAGAATCATCGGCGATGAGCAGTACTTC,TRBJ2-5,TRBV25-1,.,15,.
CAISGKGLAGDTQYF,TGTGCCATCAGTGGAAAGGGGCTAGCGGGAGACACGCAGTATTTT,TRBJ2-3,TRBV10-3,TRBD2,15,.
CASSVATGGASNEKLFF,TGCGCCAGCAGCGTCGCGACAGGGGGCGCATCAAATGAAAAACTGTTTTTT,TRBJ1-4,TRBV4-1,TRBD1,17,few
CAISPGQGNSPLHF,TGTGCCATCAGCCCGGGACAGGGGAATTCACCCCTCCACTTT,TRBJ1-6,TRBV10-3,TRBD1,14,.
CASSPLVVKSNYGYTF,TGTGCCAGCAGCCCCCTTGTGGTCAAGTCTAACTATGGCTACACCTTC,TRBJ1-2,TRBV5-6,.,16,.
CASGLSRANVLTF,TGTGCCAGCGGGTTAAGTAGGGCCAACGTCCTGACTTTC,TRBJ2-6,TRBV28,.,13,.
CASSFSNSPLHF,TGTGCCAGCAGTTTCTCAAATTCACCCCTCCACTTT,TRBJ1-6,TRBV27,.,12,few
CASSPSLNQPQHF,TGTGCCAGCTCACCCAGCCTTAATCAGCCCCAGCATTTT,TRBJ1-5,TRBV18,.,13,.
CASSQRGSVQETQYF,TGTGCCAGTAGCCAGCGGGGCTCAGTCCAAGAGACCCAGTACTTC,TRBJ2-5,TRBV19,TRBD2,15,.
CASSPNQVRTEAFF,TGTGCCAGCAGCCCCAACCAGGTGAGGACTGAAGCTTTCTTT,TRBJ1-1,TRBV6-5,.,14,.
CASSQDVATGVGYTF,TGCGCCAGCAGCCAAGATGTAGCGACAGGAGTTGGCTACACCTTC,TRBJ1-2,TRBV4-1,.,15,many
CASSPLGQGDSPLHF,TGTGCCAGCAGCCCACTGGGACAGGGAGATTCACCCCTCCACTTT,TRBJ1-6,TRBV9,TRBD1,15,.
CSATRTGAYNEQFF,TGCAGTGCCACGCGGACAGGGGCCTACAATGAGCAGTTCTTC,TRBJ2-1,TRBV20-1,TRBD1,14,few
CASSETSPRRFYGYTF,TGTGCCAGCAGTGAGACCTCCCCACGGCGGTTCTATGGCTACACCTTC,TRBJ1-2,TRBV25-1,.,16,few
CASSFLSGGGTDTQYF,TGTGCTAGCAGCTTCCTTAGCGGGGGCGGCACAGATACGCAGTATTTT,TRBJ2-3,TRBV7-7,TRBD2,16,.
CASSLRTSQGSYEQYF,TGTGCCAGCAGCTTACGGACTAGCCAGGGCTCCTACGAGCAGTACTTC,TRBJ2-7,TRBV21-1,.,16,once
CASTRQGGEKLFF,TGTGCCAGCACCCGGCAGGGTGGGGAAAAACTGTTTTTT,TRBJ1-4,TRBV7-9,.,13,.
CSVEVPGQYYEQYF,TGCAGCGTTGAGGTCCCGGGACAGTACTACGAGCAGTACTTC,TRBJ2-7,TRBV29-1,TRBD1,14,many
CASSLGSSGVNEKLFF,TGTGCCAGCAGCTTAGGCTCCTCGGGGGTTAATGAAAAACTGTTTTTT,TRBJ1-4,TRBV7-9,.,16,few
CASSLGFNSPLHF,TGTGCCAGCAGTTTAGGGTTTAATTCACCCCTCCACTTT,TRBJ1-6,TRBV12-3/TRBV12-4,.,13,few
CSVAHGETQYF,TGCAGCGTTGCCCACGGGGAGACCCAGTACTTC,TRBJ2-5,TRBV29-1,.,11,.
CASSLRFPNRFSYEQYF,TGTGCCAGCAGTTTAAGGTTCCCCAACAGGTTCTCCTACGAGCAGTACTTC,TRBJ2-7,TRBV28,.,17,few
CSAQDANTGELFF,TGCAGTGCCCAGGACGCGAACACTGGGGAGCTGTTTTTT,TRBJ2-2,TRBV20-1,.,13,.